This T cell receptor (beta chain) was sequenced for a study of blood T cell repertoires in COVID-19. The wider study: Samples representing acute and convalescent COVID-19 were sourced from the United States, Italy and Spain. Sample material is recorded as cDNA or gDNA derived from T cells, B-cell-depleted T cells, or PBMCs.

Recruited during active infection, patients (from Seattle) were subsequently followed longitudinally. CDR1 is KGHDR, CDR2 SFDVKD, per germline. The V and J ends lost 2 bases and 7 bases, in that order; junction bases with no gene match: 2. The CDR3 runs 15 residues. In the authors' workflow: Amplification of reference gene primers was used by the study to estimate nucleated cell counts. Profiling relied on immunoSEQ multiplex PCR, and the TCRdb table lists in-frame clones only, not all of them. V, J and clone size reflect that table, while D and trimming were determined from the DNA. The sample lists roughly 220,000 clones; around 87% were seen once.

The TCR was taken from a woman between 50 and 59 years old with COVID-19, enrolled during active disease. The sample was peripheral blood. The chain has TRBV24-1 and TRBJ1-6; 9 bases fit TRBD1. DNA for the CDR3: TGTGCCACCAGTGATTCCGGGACAGGGAATTCACCCCTCCACTTT. Translated: CATSDSGTGNSPLHF.